This is a list of T cell receptor beta chains from one sample in a study of cytomegalovirus exposure and HLA in healthy donors. Measured with immunoSEQ multiplex PCR; TCRdb has only the in-frame clones, and not every one. The table lists 70,000 to 95,000 clones, approximately 80% of them singletons. The sequencing input was PBMCs. These receptors were obtained from a human donor in good health. Each CDR3 is given with its conserved first and last residue. The order of the fields is J gene, V gene, CDR3 protein.

>TRBJ2-3|TRBV10-3
CAISEPGLAGGPGTDTQYF
>TRBJ2-7|TRBV5-1
CASSAGLAGGLYEQYF
>TRBJ2-5|TRBV9
CASSGTTQETQYF
>TRBJ2-1|TRBV6-1
CASTKTGGYNEQFF
>TRBJ2-1|TRBV18
CASSPPGGGAHNEQFF
>TRBJ1-2|TRBV2
CASSEGQGNYGYPF
>TRBJ1-1|TRBV27
CASSLSGAGFTEAFF
>TRBJ2-7|TRBV2
CASRQGGSYEQYF
>TRBJ2-1|TRBV5-1
CASSSQAGGLGEQFF
>TRBJ1-5|TRBV21-1
CASSKARRGCGDQPQHF
>TRBJ2-2|TRBV7-7
CASSFGEHTGELFF
>TRBJ2-7|TRBV7-9
CASTRDRDEQYF
>TRBJ1-5|TRBV29-1
CSVRTGAVGDQPQHF
>TRBJ2-1|TRBV29-1
CSVVLAYNEQFF
>TRBJ2-3|TRBV5-6
CASSPLAGGRDTQYF
>TRBJ2-2|TRBV2
CASSEDRGGTGELFF
>TRBJ2-3|TRBV7-9
CASSSSGGGTDTQYF
>TRBJ1-2|TRBV11-2
CASSRGGGTDNGYTF
>TRBJ2-3|TRBV6-5
CAATDRNTDTQYF
>TRBJ1-2|TRBV5-5
CASSLVGGDGYGYTF
>TRBJ2-1|TRBV4-1
CASSLLAGGNEQFF
>TRBJ1-2|TRBV6-5
CASSNQGYGYTF
>TRBJ1-2|TRBV15
CATSPTGEGFVYGYTF
>TRBJ1-5|TRBV19
CASSIDSGEGSNQPQHF
>TRBJ1-3|TRBV25-1
CASSEAQGRAGNTIYF
>-|TRBV9
CASSVGGQGYYEQYF
>TRBJ1-2|TRBV25-1
CASRARGTGHGYTF